The 14 T cell receptor beta chains given below trace back to one sample, sequenced in a study of CD8+ T cells in alopecia areata. Treatment meaning: oral pan-JAK inhibitor, 5-10 mg twice daily. Reverse transcription of extracted RNA yielded cDNA, which provided the sequencing template. Measured with immunoSEQ multiplex PCR; TCRdb has only the in-frame clones, and not every one. The sample carries 100,000 to 150,000 clones, approximately 60% recorded once. The sequencing here drew on CD4+ T cells sorted from blood, taken at week 4, from a patient treated with tofacitinib. Source of these receptors: a human donor with alopecia areata.

The sample holds one count of this clone. In DNA, the CDR3 is TGTGCCAGCAGTCTGGGACAAGCTAATTCACCCCTCCACTTT. Residues: CASSLGQANSPLHF. The J gene is TRBJ1-6, the V gene TRBV2; TRBD1 might be the D (6 bases). The CDR3 is 14 amino acids. Germline CDR1 is SNHLY and CDR2 is FYNNEI. V shed 5 bases and J shed 6 bases, with 11 bases lying between them.

This clone was observed a single time. The rearrangement links TRBV30 to TRBJ1-3; D is unclear. Germline values: CDR1 GTSNPN, CDR2 SVGIG (reference sequence). V gave up 0 bases and J gave up 2 bases, with 5 bases separating them. CDR3 size: 13 residues. CDR3 sequence reads: CAWSVRTGNTIYF. The DNA of the CDR3 is TGTGCCTGGAGTGTACGGACTGGAAACACCATATATTTT.

This clone was counted a few times. The V gene is TRBV27, the J gene TRBJ2-4; perhaps TRBD1 as D (6 bases). CDR3 length equals 15 residues. Germline CDR1 MNHEY, CDR2 SMNVEV (reference sequence). The V gene lost 7 bases and the J gene lost 3 bases, with 16 bases spanning the gap. As DNA, the CDR3 is TGTGCCAGCACCTCTATACAGGGAGTCAAAAACATTCAGTACTTC. Amino acid sequence: CASTSIQGVKNIQYF.

The V call is TRBV9, the J call TRBJ2-1; no clear D. The CDR3 is made up of 16 amino acids. Deletions cut 4 bases from V and 0 bases from J, with 14 bases between. Germline lookup yields CDR1 SGDLS and CDR2 YYNGEE. This chain's CDR3 is CASSQASSSSYNEQFF. The CDR3 region has the DNA TGTGCCAGCAGCCAGGCGAGCTCAAGCTCCTACAATGAGCAGTTCTTC.

This clone has more than one count but fewer than ten. The sample contains more than one DNA sequence encoding this CDR3. The CDR3 sequence: CSVGRGPGNTIYF. In DNA form, the CDR3 reads TGCAGCGTTGGAAGGGGGCCTGGAAACACCATATATTTT. The chain couples TRBV29-1 to TRBJ1-3, with 7 bases lining up with TRBD1. Per the germline V gene, CDR1 is SQVTM and CDR2 is ANQGSEA. The V and J ends lost 4 bases and 2 bases, in that order; junction bases with no gene match: 2. The CDR3 extends over 13 amino acids.

The rearrangement joins TRBV9 to TRBJ2-7; TRBD1 aligns across 7 bases. V was clipped by 0 bases and J by 0 bases; unmatched bases: 3. The length of the CDR3 is 15 residues. CDR1 is SGDLS, CDR2 YYNGEE, per germline. In DNA, the CDR3 is TGTGCCAGCAGCGTAGAGGGGGCGCCCTCCTACGAGCAGTACTTC. Amino acid sequence: CASSVEGAPSYEQYF.

The gene calls are TRBV27 and TRBJ1-2; 7 bases match TRBD1. There are 14 residues in the CDR3. The V and J ends lost 0 bases and 8 bases, in that order; junction bases with no gene match: 6. Germline V CDR1 and CDR2: MNHEY, SMNVEV (reference sequence). CDR3 sequence: CASSLSTGPGGYTF. As DNA, the CDR3 is TGTGCCAGCAGTTTATCGACAGGGCCGGGAGGCTACACCTTC.

V usage is TRBV11-2 and J usage is TRBJ1-5; no clear D. The CDR3 length is 14 residues. Trimming removed 2 bases at V and 4 bases at J, with 9 bases between. CDR1 SGHAT and CDR2 FQNNGV come from the germline V gene. The chain's CDR3 is CASSLSGNNQPQHF. CDR3 DNA: TGTGCCAGCAGCTTATCCGGGAATAATCAGCCCCAGCATTTT.

The J gene is TRBJ1-5, the V gene TRBV14, with 12 bases identical to TRBD1. The CDR3 spans 18 residues. The germline CDR1 and CDR2 sequences are SGHDN and FVKESK. V shed 6 bases, J shed 1 base, and the junction held 10 bases outside the gene matches. The CDR3 reads CASRNGTGGFSSNQPQHF. The CDR3 nucleotides are TGTGCCAGCAGGAACGGGACAGGGGGCTTTTCGAGCAATCAGCCCCAGCATTTT.

The chain carries TRBV2 and TRBJ1-2; TRBD1 aligns across 9 bases. The germline gives CDR1 SNHLY, CDR2 FYNNEI. V gave up 7 bases and J gave up 5 bases; unmatched junction bases: 5. The CDR3 spans 13 residues. The CDR3 spells CASIGDRAYGYTF. Written as DNA, the CDR3 is TGTGCCAGCATCGGGGACAGGGCGTATGGCTACACCTTC.

The chain carries TRBV27 and TRBJ2-1; D gene unclear. This CDR3 has 12 residues. V was shortened by 6 bases and J by 6 bases, with 9 bases between the two germline ends. Germline lookup yields CDR1 MNHEY and CDR2 SMNVEV (reference sequence). The DNA of the CDR3 is TGTGCCAGCAGACCCCAGTCCAATGAGCAGTTCTTC. Translated, it gives CASRPQSNEQFF.

V is TRBV7-9 and J is TRBJ2-5, with D uncertain. CDR1 and CDR2 from the germline V gene are SEHNR and FQNEAQ (reference sequence). Trimming cost V 1 base and J 5 bases, with 8 bases left between them. The CDR3 totals 13 residues. The CDR3 sequence is CASSLDTGETQYF. The CDR3 coding sequence is TGTGCCAGCAGCTTAGATACCGGGGAGACCCAGTACTTC.

J is TRBJ1-2 and V is TRBV7-2; perhaps TRBD1 as D (5 bases). CDR3 length: 15 residues. V dropped 2 bases and J dropped 8 bases, with 18 bases sitting between them. The V gene's germline CDR1 is SGHTA and CDR2 FQGNSA. For the CDR3, the DNA is TGTGCCAGCAGCTTACCGGCCAGGGATGTGCGGGGCTACACCTTC. It encodes CASSLPARDVRGYTF.

The chain couples TRBV7-2 to TRBJ1-2; weak D call: TRBD1 (6 bases). V was pared by 5 bases and J by 4 bases, with 14 bases between. CDR1 is SGHTA, CDR2 FQGNSA, per germline. This CDR3 has 14 residues. The CDR3 loop reads CASSPGGAGYGYTF. The CDR3 DNA follows: TGTGCCAGCAGCCCGGGGGGGGCAGGCTATGGCTACACCTTC. The variable domain in full, completed from reference TRBV7-2 and TRBJ1-2, reads GAGVSQSPSNKVTEKGKDVELRCDPISGHTALYWYRQSLGQGLEFLIYFQGNSAPDKSGLPSDRFSAERTGGSVSTLTIQRTQQEDSAVYLCASSPGGAGYGYTFGSGTRLTVV.